The following is a T cell receptor beta chain sequence with its context. Antigen: not known. This entry belongs to a study of T cell responses to AZD1222 COVID-19 vaccine. Whole-study results and caveats: Repertoire sampling occurred only after the peak T cell response. Among the donors, most were white British and more were female, and clonal diversity was possibly underestimated. The CD4 TCRs associated with vaccination extended across spike and predominated at 160-218 and 743-854. At baseline, seropositivity was found in only a handful of AZD1222 recipients.

Clones were read by immunoSEQ multiplex PCR, and TCRdb kept only the in-frame ones, dropping some. The sample contains roughly 120,000 clones, about nine tenths of which appear only once. This sequence was found in an adult who received the AZD1222 COVID-19 vaccine. The sample consisted of peripheral blood, taken 28 days after the second AZD1222 dose.

The CDR3 nucleotides read TGTGCCAGCAGCCAGCCTCCCGGGCCCGCGGGATACGAGCAGTACTTC. Translation: CASSQPPGPAGYEQYF. The chain employs TRBV4-2 and TRBJ2-7, with D perhaps matching TRBD2 (6 bases). Between the trimmed V and J ends, which lost 3 bases and 4 bases, there was a span of 19 bases. CDR3 length: 16 residues. Per the germline V gene, CDR1 is LGHNA and CDR2 is YNFKEQ.